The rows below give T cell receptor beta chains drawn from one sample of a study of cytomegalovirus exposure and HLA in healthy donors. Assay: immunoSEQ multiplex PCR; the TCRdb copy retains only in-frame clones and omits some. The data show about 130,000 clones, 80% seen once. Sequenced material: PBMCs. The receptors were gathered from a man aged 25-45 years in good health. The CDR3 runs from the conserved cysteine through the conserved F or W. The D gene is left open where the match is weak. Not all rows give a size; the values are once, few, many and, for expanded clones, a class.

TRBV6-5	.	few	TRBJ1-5	CASSLQGNQPQHF	TGTGCCAGCAGCCTACAGGGCAATCAGCCCCAGCATTTT
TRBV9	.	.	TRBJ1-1	CASSFGGNTEAFF	TGTGCCAGCAGCTTCGGGGGGAACACTGAAGCTTTCTTT
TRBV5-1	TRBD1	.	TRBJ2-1	CASSFSGQDYNEQFF	TGCGCCAGCAGCTTCTCGGGACAGGACTACAATGAGCAGTTCTTC
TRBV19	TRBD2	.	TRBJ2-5	CASSGPASGIRETQYF	TGTGCCAGTAGCGGCCCGGCTAGCGGGATCCGGGAGACCCAGTACTTC
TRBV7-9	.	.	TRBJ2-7	CASSLGGDEQYF	TGTGCCAGCAGCTTAGGGGGAGACGAGCAGTACTTC
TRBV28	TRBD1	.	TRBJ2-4	CASRGQGEAKNIQYF	TGTGCCAGCAGGGGACAGGGTGAGGCCAAAAACATTCAGTACTTC
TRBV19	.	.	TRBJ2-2	CASSGRGTGELFF	TGTGCCAGTAGTGGGAGGGGGACCGGGGAGCTGTTTTTT
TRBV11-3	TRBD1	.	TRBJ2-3	CASSLGQGNTDTQYF	TGTGCCAGCAGCTTGGGACAGGGCAACACAGATACGCAGTATTTT
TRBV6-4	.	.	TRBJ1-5	CASSAGEAQPQHF	TGTGCCAGCAGTGCGGGGGAGGCTCAGCCCCAGCATTTT
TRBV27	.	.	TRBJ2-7	CASSFAGPYYEQYF	TGTGCCAGCAGTTTCGCAGGGCCCTACTACGAGCAGTACTTC
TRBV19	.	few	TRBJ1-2	CASGEGGGGYGYTF	TGTGCCAGTGGGGAGGGGGGCGGCGGCTATGGCTACACCTTC
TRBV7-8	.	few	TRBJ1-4	CASSLATSGEKLFF	TGTGCCAGCAGCTTAGCGACGTCGGGGGAAAAACTGTTTTTT
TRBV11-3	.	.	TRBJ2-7	CASSLGAVSYEQYF	TGTGCCAGCAGCTTAGGAGCGGTCTCCTACGAGCAGTACTTC
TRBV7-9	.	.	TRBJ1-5	CSSSLGGEPQHF	TGTTCCAGCAGCTTAGGCGGGGAGCCCCAGCATTTT
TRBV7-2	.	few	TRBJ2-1	CASSPRIAVYNEQFF	TGTGCCAGCAGCCCCCGGATAGCAGTTTACAATGAGCAGTTCTTC
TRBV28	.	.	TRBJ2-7	CASSPRVQQYF	TGTGCCAGCAGTCCAAGAGTACAGCAGTACTTC
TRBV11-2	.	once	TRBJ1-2	CASRLWAHATNYGYTF	TGTGCCAGCAGGCTGTGGGCGCACGCGACTAACTATGGCTACACCTTC
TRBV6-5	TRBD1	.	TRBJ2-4	CASSTGTGGLYIQYF	TGTGCCAGCAGTACCGGGACAGGGGGCTTGTACATTCAGTACTTC
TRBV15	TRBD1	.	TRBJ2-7	CATSRDRGYEQYF	TGTGCCACCAGCAGGGACAGGGGCTACGAGCAGTACTTC